The subject of this entry is one TCR beta chain. Its target is not known. Unsorted PBMC DNA was run through sequencing on ten immunoSEQ deep assay plates. Original analysis: Without quality scores, immunoSEQ junctional reads could not be filtered like full-length reads. Clones were read by immunoSEQ multiplex PCR, and TCRdb kept only the in-frame ones, dropping some. D and trimming come from the DNA, and the V and J calls and clone size come from that table. The sample holds about 500,000 clones, more than 70% seen once. These data come from a study of shared clonotypes between healthy human individuals. Findings and caveats of the study: The low donor count limited represented genetic and exposure-history diversity.

The junction had 10 bases not matched to a gene; V was cut back by 3 bases and J by 6 bases. The CDR3 loop spans 15 amino acids. Germline lookup yields CDR1 SGDLS and CDR2 YYNGEE. Sequenced: PBMCs. The receptor comes from a woman aged 40 to 55 in good health. Some clones in this sample may be carry-over from other donors' samples. This chain uses TRBV9 with TRBJ2-7, with TRBD1 identical over 9 bases. CDR3 sequence reads: CASSAGGTGYFEQYF. The CDR3 DNA reads as TGTGCCAGCAGCGCTGGGGGGACAGGGTACTTCGAGCAGTACTTC.